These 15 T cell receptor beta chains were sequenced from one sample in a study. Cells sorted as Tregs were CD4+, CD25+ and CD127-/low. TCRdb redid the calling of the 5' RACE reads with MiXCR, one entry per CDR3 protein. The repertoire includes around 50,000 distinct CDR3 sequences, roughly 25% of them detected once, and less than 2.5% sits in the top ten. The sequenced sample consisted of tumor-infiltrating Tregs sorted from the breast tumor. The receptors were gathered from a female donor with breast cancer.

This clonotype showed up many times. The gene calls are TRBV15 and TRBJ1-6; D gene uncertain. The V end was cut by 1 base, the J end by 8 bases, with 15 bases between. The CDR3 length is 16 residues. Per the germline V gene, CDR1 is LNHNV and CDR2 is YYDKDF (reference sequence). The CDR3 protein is CATSRAAGNQDSPLHF. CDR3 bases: TGTGCCACCAGCAGAGCAGCGGGGAATCAGGATTCACCCCTCCACTTT.

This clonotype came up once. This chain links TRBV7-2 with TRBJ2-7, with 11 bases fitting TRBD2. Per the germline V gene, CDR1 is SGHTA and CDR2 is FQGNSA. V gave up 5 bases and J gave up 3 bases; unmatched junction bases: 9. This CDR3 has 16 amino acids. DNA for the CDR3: TGTGCCAGCAGCAGACTAGCGGGACTGCTCAACTACGAGCAGTACTTC. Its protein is CASSRLAGLLNYEQYF.

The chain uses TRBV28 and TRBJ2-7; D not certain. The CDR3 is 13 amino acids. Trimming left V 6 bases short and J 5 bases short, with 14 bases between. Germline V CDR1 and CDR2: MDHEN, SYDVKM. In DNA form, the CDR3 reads TGTGCCAGCAGCTCACAGTTAATCCACGAGCAGTACTTC. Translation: CASSSQLIHEQYF.

The DNA for the CDR3 is TGTGCCAGCAGTTTTTTGGGAAACAGGGCCGAGCAGTTCTTC. Encoded protein: CASSFLGNRAEQFF. The chain links TRBV28 to TRBJ2-1; perhaps TRBD1 as D (6 bases). V gave up 3 bases and J gave up 10 bases, with 16 bases separating them. Germline V lookup: CDR1 MDHEN, CDR2 SYDVKM. The CDR3 has 14 amino acids.

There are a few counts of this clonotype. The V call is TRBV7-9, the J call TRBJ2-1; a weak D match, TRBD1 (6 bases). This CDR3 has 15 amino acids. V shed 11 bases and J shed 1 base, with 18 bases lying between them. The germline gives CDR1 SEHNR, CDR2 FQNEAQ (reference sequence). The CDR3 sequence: CAVGSGQGSYNEQFF. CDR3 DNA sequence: TGTGCCGTCGGATCCGGGCAGGGGTCCTACAATGAGCAGTTCTTC.

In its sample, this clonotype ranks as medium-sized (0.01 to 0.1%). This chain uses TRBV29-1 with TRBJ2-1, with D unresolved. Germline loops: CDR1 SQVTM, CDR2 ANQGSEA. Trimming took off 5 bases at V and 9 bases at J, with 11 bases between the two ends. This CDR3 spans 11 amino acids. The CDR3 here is CSVSRSGEQFF. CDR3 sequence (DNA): TGCAGCGTTTCTAGGTCGGGTGAGCAGTTCTTC.

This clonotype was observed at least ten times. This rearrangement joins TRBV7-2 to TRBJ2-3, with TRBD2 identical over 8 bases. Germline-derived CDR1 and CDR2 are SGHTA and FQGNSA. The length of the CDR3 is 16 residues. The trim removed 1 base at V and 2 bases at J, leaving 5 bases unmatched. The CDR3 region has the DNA TGTGCCAGCAGCTTAGACAGCGGGAGTGTCACAGATACGCAGTATTTT. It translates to CASSLDSGSVTDTQYF. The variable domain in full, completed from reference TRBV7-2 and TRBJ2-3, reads GAGVSQSPSNKVTEKGKDVELRCDPISGHTALYWYRQSLGQGLEFLIYFQGNSAPDKSGLPSDRFSAERTGGSVSTLTIQRTQQEDSAVYLCASSLDSGSVTDTQYFGPGTRLTVL.

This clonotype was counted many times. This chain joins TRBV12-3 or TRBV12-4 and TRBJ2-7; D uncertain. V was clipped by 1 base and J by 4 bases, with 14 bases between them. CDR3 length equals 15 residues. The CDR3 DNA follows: TGTGCCAGCAGTTTAGGTCTAGAGATTCGGTACGAGCAGTACTTC. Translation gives CASSLGLEIRYEQYF.

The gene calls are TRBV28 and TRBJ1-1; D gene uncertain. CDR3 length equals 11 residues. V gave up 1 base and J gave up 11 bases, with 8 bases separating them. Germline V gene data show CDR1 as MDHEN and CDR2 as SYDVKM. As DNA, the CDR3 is TGTGCCAGCAGTTTATATCCGTTCGCTTTCTTT. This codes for CASSLYPFAFF.

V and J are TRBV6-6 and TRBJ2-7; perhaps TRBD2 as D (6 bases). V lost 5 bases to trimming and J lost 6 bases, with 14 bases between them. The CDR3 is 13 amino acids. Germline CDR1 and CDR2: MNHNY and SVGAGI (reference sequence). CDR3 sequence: CASSTAGRTEQYF. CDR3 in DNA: TGTGCCAGCAGTACTGCCGGGAGAACCGAGCAGTACTTC.

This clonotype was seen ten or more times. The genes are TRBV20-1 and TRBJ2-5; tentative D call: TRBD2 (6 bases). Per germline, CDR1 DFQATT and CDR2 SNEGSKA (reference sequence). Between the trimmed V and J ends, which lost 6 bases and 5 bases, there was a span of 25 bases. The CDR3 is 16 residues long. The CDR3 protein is CSAIPRGRAGWETQYF. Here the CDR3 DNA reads TGCAGTGCCATTCCGCGGGGACGGGCGGGGTGGGAGACCCAGTACTTC.

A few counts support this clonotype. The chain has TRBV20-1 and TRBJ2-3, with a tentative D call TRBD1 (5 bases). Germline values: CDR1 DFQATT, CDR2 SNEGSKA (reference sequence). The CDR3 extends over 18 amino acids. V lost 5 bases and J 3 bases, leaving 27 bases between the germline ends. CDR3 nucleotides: TGCAGTGCTGTCCCCAAGGGTGGCAGGGTGATAGAAACAGATACGCAGTATTTT. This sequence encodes CSAVPKGGRVIETDTQYF.

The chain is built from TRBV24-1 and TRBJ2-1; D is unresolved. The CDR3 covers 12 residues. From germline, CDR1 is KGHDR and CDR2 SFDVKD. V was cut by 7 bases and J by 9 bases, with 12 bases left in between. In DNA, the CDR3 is TGTGCCACCAGAGGCTGGGGTCCTGAGCAGTTCTTC. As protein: CATRGWGPEQFF.

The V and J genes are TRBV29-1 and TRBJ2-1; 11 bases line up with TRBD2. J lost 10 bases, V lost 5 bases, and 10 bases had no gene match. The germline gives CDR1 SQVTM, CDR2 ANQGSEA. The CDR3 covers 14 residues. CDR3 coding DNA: TGCAGCGTTCAAATAGCGGGAGGGCCAGGAGAGCAGTTCTTC. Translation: CSVQIAGGPGEQFF.

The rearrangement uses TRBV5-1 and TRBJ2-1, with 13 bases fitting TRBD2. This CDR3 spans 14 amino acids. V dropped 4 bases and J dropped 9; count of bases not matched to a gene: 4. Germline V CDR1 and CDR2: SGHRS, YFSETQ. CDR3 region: CASSRTSGSGEQFF. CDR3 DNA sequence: TGCGCCAGCAGCCGGACTAGCGGGAGTGGTGAGCAGTTCTTC.